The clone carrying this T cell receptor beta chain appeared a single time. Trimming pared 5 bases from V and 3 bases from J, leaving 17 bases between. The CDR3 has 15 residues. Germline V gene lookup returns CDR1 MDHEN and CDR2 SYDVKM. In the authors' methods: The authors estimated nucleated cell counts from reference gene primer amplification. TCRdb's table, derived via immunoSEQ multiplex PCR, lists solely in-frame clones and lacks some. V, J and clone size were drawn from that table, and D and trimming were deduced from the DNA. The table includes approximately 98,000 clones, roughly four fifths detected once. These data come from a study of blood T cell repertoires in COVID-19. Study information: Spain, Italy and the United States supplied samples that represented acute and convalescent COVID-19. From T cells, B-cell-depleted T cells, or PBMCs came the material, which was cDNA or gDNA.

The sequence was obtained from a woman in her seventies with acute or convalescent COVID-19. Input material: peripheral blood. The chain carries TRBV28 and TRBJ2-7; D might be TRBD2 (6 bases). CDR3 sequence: CASSPPLAGRYEQYF. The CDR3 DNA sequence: TGTGCCAGCAGTCCCCCCCTGGCGGGACGCTACGAGCAGTACTTC.